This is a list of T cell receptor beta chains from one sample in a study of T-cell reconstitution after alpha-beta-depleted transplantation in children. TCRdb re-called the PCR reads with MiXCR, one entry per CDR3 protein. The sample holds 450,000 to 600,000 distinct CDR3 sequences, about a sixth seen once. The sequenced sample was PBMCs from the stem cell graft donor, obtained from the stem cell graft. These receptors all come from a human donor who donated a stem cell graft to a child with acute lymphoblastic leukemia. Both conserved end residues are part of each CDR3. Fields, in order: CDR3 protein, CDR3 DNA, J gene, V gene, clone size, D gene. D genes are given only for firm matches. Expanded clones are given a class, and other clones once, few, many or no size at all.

CASSPLTESSSYEQYF	TGTGCCAGCAGCCCTCTGACAGAGTCAAGCTCCTACGAGCAGTACTTC	TRBJ2-7	TRBV25-1	.	.
CASSDGGPGGDTQYF	TGTGCCAGCAGTGACGGGGGGCCAGGGGGTGATACGCAGTATTTT	TRBJ2-3	TRBV6-4	.	.
CASSSSAASTDTQYF	TGCGCCAGCAGCTCCTCTGCAGCTAGCACAGATACGCAGTATTTT	TRBJ2-3	TRBV5-1	.	.
CASRIRGRGPPGEQYF	TGTGCCAGCAGAATAAGGGGTCGGGGGCCGCCGGGCGAGCAGTACTTC	TRBJ2-7	TRBV6-1	.	.
CASSTGTAYEQYF	TGTGCCAGCAGCACCGGGACAGCCTACGAGCAGTACTTC	TRBJ2-7	TRBV7-9	.	TRBD1
CASSQEAAGVVETQYF	TGTGCCAGCAGCCAAGAAGCGGCGGGAGTGGTCGAGACCCAGTACTTC	TRBJ2-5	TRBV4-2	few	TRBD2
CASSFGGSEEQYF	TGTGCCAGCAGCTTCGGGGGATCGGAAGAGCAGTACTTC	TRBJ2-7	TRBV7-9	.	.
CSAPSLVPVGTQYF	TGCAGTGCTCCCTCCCTAGTTCCCGTTGGGACCCAGTACTTC	TRBJ2-5	TRBV20-1	.	.
CASSEYSGKAINEQFF	TGCGCCAGCAGCGAGTATAGCGGGAAGGCCATCAATGAGCAGTTCTTC	TRBJ2-1	TRBV5-1	.	TRBD2
CASSQDRTPTGGWSEAFF	TGCGCCAGCAGCCAAGACCGAACACCGACGGGTGGTTGGTCGGAAGCTTTCTTT	TRBJ1-1	TRBV4-1	.	.
CASSPWTGSAYEQYF	TGTGCCAGCAGCCCATGGACAGGGTCCGCCTACGAGCAGTACTTC	TRBJ2-7	TRBV3-1	few	TRBD1
CASSQGSGDYEQYF	TGCGCCAGCAGCCAAGGGTCTGGAGACTACGAGCAGTACTTC	TRBJ2-7	TRBV4-1	.	.
CASSLGTLASYQETQYF	TGTGCCAGCAGCTTAGGCACGCTAGCGTCGTACCAAGAGACCCAGTACTTC	TRBJ2-5	TRBV7-2	few	.
CASSDRSLVLRGKQFF	TGTGCCAGTAGTGACCGTTCTCTGGTTCTTCGGGGTAAGCAGTTCTTC	TRBJ2-1	TRBV19	.	.
CASSLMGVAGSYEQYF	TGCGCCAGCAGCTTGATGGGAGTAGCGGGCTCCTACGAGCAGTACTTC	TRBJ2-7	TRBV5-1	.	TRBD2
CASSLDGINIQYF	TGCGCCAGCAGCTTGGACGGGATAAACATTCAGTACTTC	TRBJ2-4	TRBV5-1	few	.
CSAPSGRSFYNEQFF	TGCAGTGCTCCGAGCGGGAGATCCTTTTACAATGAGCAGTTCTTC	TRBJ2-1	TRBV20-1	.	TRBD2
CASSLEGFLFSGNTIYF	TGCGCCAGCAGCTTGGAAGGATTCCTGTTCTCTGGAAACACCATATATTTT	TRBJ1-3	TRBV5-1	.	.
CASSPGTSQYYEQYF	TGTGCCAGCAGTCCTGGGACTAGCCAATATTACGAGCAGTACTTC	TRBJ2-7	TRBV12-3/TRBV12-4	few	TRBD2
CASSLTTSGALDNQFF	TGTGCCAGCAGTCTCACAACTAGCGGGGCCTTAGATAACCAGTTCTTC	TRBJ2-1	TRBV7-2	.	TRBD2
CASSPGGLYNEQFF	TGTGCCAGCAGTCCAGGGGGCCTATACAATGAGCAGTTCTTC	TRBJ2-1	TRBV12-3/TRBV12-4	.	TRBD1
CASSLWAYQETQYF	TGTGCCAGCAGTTTATGGGCTTACCAAGAGACCCAGTACTTC	TRBJ2-5	TRBV27	.	.
CASSSRTGVGRISSYEQYF	TGTGCCAGCAGCTCCAGGACAGGGGTCGGGAGAATAAGCTCCTACGAGCAGTACTTC	TRBJ2-7	TRBV7-8	.	TRBD1
CATSDKDRDEQYF	TGTGCCACCAGTGACAAGGACAGGGACGAGCAGTACTTC	TRBJ2-7	TRBV24-1	few	TRBD1
CASSTQRLAGETDTQYF	TGTGCCAGCAGCACACAAAGACTAGCGGGGGAGACAGATACGCAGTATTTT	TRBJ2-3	TRBV7-3	.	TRBD2
CSAEKTGTDTQYF	TGCAGTGCTGAGAAGACCGGCACAGATACGCAGTATTTT	TRBJ2-3	TRBV20-1	few	.
CSVTGNEQFF	TGCAGCGTGACAGGTAATGAGCAGTTCTTC	TRBJ2-1	TRBV29-1	.	.
CAISSRDGREDNEQFF	TGTGCCATCAGTAGCCGGGACGGCAGGGAAGACAATGAGCAGTTCTTC	TRBJ2-1	TRBV10-3	many	.
CASSLSPGPYSGRGGTDTQYF	TGTGCCAGCAGCTTATCTCCTGGCCCGTATAGCGGGAGAGGGGGCACAGATACGCAGTATTTT	TRBJ2-3	TRBV13	few	TRBD2
CASSVELAGGTGELFF	TGTGCCAGCAGCGTAGAACTAGCGGGAGGGACCGGGGAGCTGTTTTTT	TRBJ2-2	TRBV9	.	TRBD2
CSARDRGAGNQPQHF	TGCAGTGCTAGAGATAGGGGGGCCGGCAATCAGCCCCAGCATTTT	TRBJ1-5	TRBV20-1	.	.
CASSLDGIQYF	TGCGCCAGCAGCCTGGACGGCATTCAGTACTTC	TRBJ2-4	TRBV5-1	.	.
CSVESPGLQNAFF	TGCAGCGTTGAATCCCCGGGCCTGCAGAATGCTTTCTTT	TRBJ1-1	TRBV29-1	few	.
CASSFKGAASEKLFF	TGCGCCAGCAGCTTTAAGGGGGCAGCCTCTGAAAAACTGTTTTTT	TRBJ1-4	TRBV5-1	many	TRBD1
CASSQAEDRGIFETQYF	TGTGCCAGCAGCCAAGCTGAGGACAGGGGGATTTTTGAGACCCAGTACTTC	TRBJ2-5	TRBV3-1	few	TRBD1
CASSLRRESSYNEQFF	TGTGCCAGCAGTTTGAGACGGGAGAGCTCCTACAATGAGCAGTTCTTC	TRBJ2-1	TRBV12-3/TRBV12-4	many	.
CASSEPTRSSTDTQYF	TGTGCCAGCTCTGAACCGACGAGGAGTAGCACAGATACGCAGTATTTT	TRBJ2-3	TRBV21-1	.	.
CASSRAASYNEQFF	TGTGCCAGCAGCCGGGCGGCCTCCTACAATGAGCAGTTCTTC	TRBJ2-1	TRBV3-1	.	.
CSARGIVGLPYNEQFF	TGCAGTGCTAGAGGTATCGTCGGGCTACCCTACAATGAGCAGTTCTTC	TRBJ2-1	TRBV20-1	.	.
CASSSGTYGTGDTEAFF	TGTGCCAGCAGCTCGGGAACCTACGGGACAGGGGACACTGAAGCTTTCTTT	TRBJ1-1	TRBV5-4	.	TRBD1
CASSPPLTPKEQFF	TGTGCCAGCTCACCACCGCTAACTCCTAAAGAGCAGTTCTTC	TRBJ2-1	TRBV18	.	.
CSARDMGASGNTIYF	TGCAGTGCTAGAGATATGGGGGCATCAGGAAACACCATATATTTT	TRBJ1-3	TRBV20-1	.	.
CASSLGYSGAPGNQPQHF	TGTGCCAGCAGCTTAGGCTACTCAGGGGCTCCAGGCAATCAGCCCCAGCATTTT	TRBJ1-5	TRBV7-2	.	.
CASSLSANSYEQYF	TGTGCCAGCAGCTTATCAGCAAACTCCTACGAGCAGTACTTC	TRBJ2-7	TRBV7-6	few	.
CASGFHTGRSYEQYF	TGTGCTAGTGGTTTCCACACAGGGCGGTCCTACGAGCAGTACTTC	TRBJ2-7	TRBV12-5	few	.
CASSLGDRTDTQYF	TGCGCCAGCAGCTTGGGGGACCGCACAGATACGCAGTATTTT	TRBJ2-3	TRBV5-1	many	.
CASSPNPGRTDTQYF	TGTGCCAGCAGTCCGAACCCGGGCCGCACAGATACGCAGTATTTT	TRBJ2-3	TRBV11-2	few	.
CASSRSGDYEKLFF	TGCGCCAGCAGCCGGAGTGGGGATTACGAAAAACTGTTTTTT	TRBJ1-4	TRBV5-1	few	.
CASSQERSWVNMNTEAFF	TGCGCCAGCAGCCAAGAAAGGTCGTGGGTAAACATGAACACTGAAGCTTTCTTT	TRBJ1-1	TRBV4-1	few	.
CAISEMGSLYNEQFF	TGTGCCATCAGTGAAATGGGCTCTCTCTACAATGAGCAGTTCTTC	TRBJ2-1	TRBV10-3	.	.
CASSAGTGLWGYTF	TGTGCCAGCAGCGCCGGGACAGGGCTTTGGGGCTACACCTTC	TRBJ1-2	TRBV5-5	.	TRBD1
CASSNDDPGSVVQFF	TGTGCCAGCAGCAATGATGACCCCGGGAGTGTGGTGCAGTTCTTC	TRBJ2-1	TRBV7-8	few	.
CSASGRDYNEQFF	TGCAGTGCTAGCGGGAGAGACTACAATGAGCAGTTCTTC	TRBJ2-1	TRBV20-1	.	.
CASSVIVDTEAFF	TGCGCCAGCAGCGTTATCGTGGACACTGAAGCTTTCTTT	TRBJ1-1	TRBV5-1	few	.
CASSLGLAFGELFF	TGTGCCAGCAGCTTAGGACTAGCGTTCGGGGAGCTGTTTTTT	TRBJ2-2	TRBV7-9	few	TRBD2